This T cell receptor (beta chain) is drawn from a study of T-cell reconstitution after alpha-beta-depleted transplantation in children. Preparation of the TCRbeta library involved a method that used unique molecular identifiers. MiXCR, run by TCRdb on the PCR reads, gives a single entry per CDR3 protein. The sample has over 200,000 distinct CDR3 sequences; 8.5% to 10% are singletons. Trimming pared 0 bases from V and 11 bases from J, leaving 8 bases between. Germline loops: CDR1 SGHNT, CDR2 YENEEA. The CDR3 runs 12 residues. This clonotype was detected many times. The TCR originated in a human donor who donated a stem cell graft to a child with acute lymphoblastic leukemia. The specimen was PBMCs from the stem cell graft donor, collected from the stem cell graft. The rearrangement joins TRBV11-3 to TRBJ2-1, with D perhaps given as TRBD1 or TRBD2 (5 bases each). CDR3 DNA sequence: TGTGCCAGCAGCTTAGATCTGGGACAGCAGTTCTTC. Protein product: CASSLDLGQQFF.